The 26 T cell receptor beta chains in this list originate from one sample, sequenced in a study of T cells after yellow fever vaccination. TCRdb redid the calling of the 5' RACE reads with MiXCR, one entry per CDR3 protein. The table includes approximately 180,000 distinct CDR3 sequences, approximately 6.2% detected once. This specimen was CD4+ T cells sorted from PBMCs, taken on the day of the first yellow fever vaccination. The receptor source for this set is a man younger than 35 who received the YFV17D yellow fever vaccine.

In this sample, this clonotype turned up a few times. The J gene is TRBJ2-7, the V gene TRBV5-1, with D possibly being TRBD1 or TRBD2 (6 bases each). The CDR3 totals 16 residues. Germline loops: CDR1 SGHRS, CDR2 YFSETQ. V gave up 0 bases and J gave up 3 bases, with 16 bases separating them. The chain's CDR3 is CASSLGGAGELYEQYF. The CDR3 region has the DNA TGCGCCAGCAGCTTGGGGGGGGCAGGGGAACTCTACGAGCAGTACTTC. Full variable domain (rest looked up from reference TRBV5-1 and TRBJ2-7): KAGVTQTPRYLIKTRGQQVTLSCSPISGHRSVSWYQQTPGQGLQFLFEYFSETQRNKGNFPGRFSGRQFSNSRSEMNVSTLELGDSALYLCASSLGGAGELYEQYFGPGTRLTVT.

At least ten counts were recorded for this clonotype. This chain connects TRBV12-3 or TRBV12-4 to TRBJ1-2; 10 bases are a match to TRBD1. Trimming removed 5 bases from V and 6 bases from J; junction bases left unmatched: 3. The CDR3 contains 13 residues. As DNA, the CDR3 is TGTGCCAGCAGTGGGGACAGGGGTAATGGCTACACCTTC. Its protein is CASSGDRGNGYTF.

This clonotype was picked up a small number of times. The chain couples TRBV9 to TRBJ2-3; the D is unclear. The CDR3 is 15 residues long. The germline gives CDR1 SGDLS, CDR2 YYNGEE. The V and J ends lost 2 bases and 2 bases respectively, with 12 bases between them. The CDR3 nucleotides read TGTGCCAGCAGCGTGAGTAGGCGGTTCACAGATACGCAGTATTTT. Its translation: CASSVSRRFTDTQYF.

This clonotype was counted at least ten times. This chain connects TRBV9 to TRBJ2-1; no clear D gene. The CDR3 runs to 14 residues. Germline CDR1 and CDR2: SGDLS and YYNGEE. V shed 2 bases and J shed 1 base, with 7 bases lying between them. The CDR3 sequence: CASSVLPSYNEQFF. The CDR3 DNA reads as TGTGCCAGCAGCGTTCTCCCATCCTACAATGAGCAGTTCTTC.

The J gene is TRBJ2-3, the V gene TRBV9; D gene ambiguous. This CDR3 has 14 amino acids. Germline CDR1 and CDR2: SGDLS and YYNGEE. V was shortened by 0 bases and J by 0 bases, with 5 bases between the two germline ends. In DNA, the CDR3 is TGTGCCAGCAGCGTAGCCGGGAGCACAGATACGCAGTATTTT. Its protein is CASSVAGSTDTQYF.

This clonotype was seen many times. J is TRBJ1-1 and V is TRBV15, with a tentative D call TRBD1 (6 bases). The germline V and J ends were trimmed by 0 bases and 5 bases, with 10 bases remaining between them. Germline-derived CDR1 and CDR2 are LNHNV and YYDKDF (reference sequence). The CDR3 spans 14 residues. This chain's CDR3 is CATSRDLDSTEAFF. In nucleotides, the CDR3 is TGTGCCACCAGCAGAGATTTGGACAGTACTGAAGCTTTCTTT.

The rearrangement links TRBV19 to TRBJ2-1; D unresolved. V lost 9 bases, J lost 6 bases, and 15 bases lay in between. The V gene's germline CDR1 is LNHDA and CDR2 SQIVND (reference sequence). This CDR3 is 13 amino acids long. CDR3: CASRRSGINEQFF. The CDR3 coding sequence is TGTGCCAGCAGAAGGTCAGGAATCAATGAGCAGTTCTTC. Looking up the rest from reference TRBV19 and TRBJ2-1 gives the full variable domain: DGGITQSPKYLFRKEGQNVTLSCEQNLNHDAMYWYRQDPGQGLRLIYYSQIVNDFQKGDIAEGYSVSREKKESFPLTVTSAQKNPTAFYLCASRRSGINEQFFGPGTRLTVL.

This clonotype was observed a handful of times. V is TRBV12-3 or TRBV12-4 and J is TRBJ1-1; TRBD1 matches 9 bases. V shed 6 bases, J shed 7 bases, and the junction held 12 bases outside the gene matches. The CDR3 runs to 15 residues. DNA of the CDR3: TGTGCCAGCAGCCTAGCCGGGACAGGGCTGATTGAAGCTTTCTTT. Translated: CASSLAGTGLIEAFF.

There are many counts of this clonotype. The chain uses TRBV12-3 or TRBV12-4 and TRBJ1-5, with no clear D. CDR3 size: 15 residues. V was cut by 5 bases and J by 0 bases, with 11 bases left in between. Written as DNA, the CDR3 is TGTGCCAGCAGTCTCCGGACGGATAGCAATCAGCCCCAGCATTTT. Translating it yields CASSLRTDSNQPQHF.

This clonotype was detected only a few times. The V gene is TRBV5-1, the J gene TRBJ1-2; a possible D gene is TRBD1 (6 bases). This CDR3 has 15 amino acids. V lost 4 bases to trimming and J lost 0 bases, with 13 bases between them. Germline V gene sequence: CDR1 SGHRS, CDR2 YFSETQ. The CDR3, as DNA: TGCGCCAGCAGCCCGGACAGAGTATCTAACTATGGCTACACCTTC. Amino acid sequence: CASSPDRVSNYGYTF.

This chain joins TRBV6-1 and TRBJ2-5; maybe TRBD2 (5 bases). The V end was cut by 5 bases, the J end by 5 bases, with 24 bases between. CDR3 length: 17 residues. The germline V gene encodes CDR1 MNHNS and CDR2 SASEGT. This CDR3 reads CASSRTLAAGRSETQYF. For the CDR3, the DNA is TGTGCCAGCAGTCGAACGCTCGCCGCGGGCCGCTCGGAGACCCAGTACTTC.

This clonotype was counted between two and nine times. The V call is TRBV5-1, the J call TRBJ2-2, with TRBD1 identical over 9 bases. The ends lost 8 bases at V and 7 bases at J; junction bases unmatched: 9. CDR1 and CDR2 (germline): SGHRS, YFSETQ. There are 14 residues in the CDR3. The CDR3 is CASYRDRDIGELFF. DNA for the CDR3: TGCGCCAGTTACCGGGACAGGGATATCGGGGAGCTGTTTTTT.

The CDR3 spells CSVEQGIQETQYF. In DNA, the CDR3 is TGCAGCGTTGAACAGGGGATACAAGAGACCCAGTACTTC. The chain is built from TRBV29-1 and TRBJ2-5, with D maybe TRBD1 (6 bases). CDR1 is SQVTM and CDR2 is ANQGSEA in the germline V gene. CDR3 length equals 13 residues. Trimming removed 2 bases from V and 2 bases from J, with 9 bases in between.

This clonotype was detected ten times or more. This rearrangement joins TRBV12-3 or TRBV12-4 to TRBJ2-5; 8 nucleotides match TRBD2. The J segment lost 4 bases and the V segment lost 2 bases, leaving 0 bases of the junction unmatched. This CDR3 is 13 amino acids long. CDR3 region: CASSLRGGETQYF. The CDR3 nucleotides are TGTGCCAGCAGTTTACGGGGGGGAGAGACCCAGTACTTC.

V gene TRBV5-8 combines with J gene TRBJ2-5, with 12 nucleotides matching TRBD2. V gave up 7 bases and J gave up 4 bases; unmatched junction bases: 11. Germline V gene lookup returns CDR1 SGHTS and CDR2 YDEGEE. The CDR3 loop spans 16 amino acids. For the CDR3, the DNA is TGTGCCAGCGGCCCTAGACTAGCGGGGGTTGGAGAGACCCAGTACTTC. Its protein is CASGPRLAGVGETQYF.

This clonotype occurred a few times. The chain links TRBV5-1 to TRBJ2-3; 7 bases match TRBD1. Germline V gene lookup returns CDR1 SGHRS and CDR2 YFSETQ. The CDR3 has 16 residues. Losses at the gene ends were 3 bases for V and 1 base for J; bases not matched to a gene: 8. The CDR3 is CASSYNRGSRTDTQYF. As DNA, the CDR3 is TGCGCCAGCAGCTACAACAGGGGCTCACGCACAGATACGCAGTATTTT.

The sample holds a few counts of this clonotype. The chain joins TRBV7-3 to TRBJ1-2; a possible D gene is TRBD1 (5 bases). The CDR3 loop spans 13 amino acids. The V and J ends lost 6 bases and 8 bases respectively, with 16 bases between them. From germline, CDR1 is SGHTA and CDR2 FQGTGA. The CDR3 here is CASSGGVFSGYTF. Written as DNA, the CDR3 is TGTGCCAGCAGTGGAGGGGTGTTCTCGGGCTACACCTTC.

This clonotype was recorded at least ten times. This chain connects TRBV20-1 to TRBJ1-2; D gene ambiguous. Germline loops: CDR1 DFQATT, CDR2 SNEGSKA (reference sequence). Trimming took off 0 bases at V and 2 bases at J, with 7 bases between the two ends. This CDR3 is built from 13 residues. The chain's CDR3 is CSARDAANYGYTF. The DNA of the CDR3 is TGCAGTGCTAGAGACGCAGCCAACTATGGCTACACCTTC.

This clonotype occurred many times. This chain connects TRBV3-1 to TRBJ2-2; no definite D call. This CDR3 has 16 amino acids. Per the germline V gene, CDR1 is LGHDT and CDR2 is YNNKEL (reference sequence). V was clipped by 0 bases and J by 6 bases, with 14 bases between them. The CDR3 DNA is TGTGCCAGCAGCCAAGATTTGGCGGCCTTAGCCGGGGAGCTGTTTTTT. Translation: CASSQDLAALAGELFF.

V is TRBV20-1 and J is TRBJ2-4; 8 positions agree with TRBD1. The CDR3 sequence is 13 residues long. V shed 5 bases and J 8 bases; nucleotides not matched to a gene: 8. Germline V CDR1 and CDR2: DFQATT, SNEGSKA (reference sequence). CDR3 sequence reads: CSAYQTGVDIQYF. CDR3 in DNA: TGCAGTGCTTACCAGACAGGGGTAGACATTCAGTACTTC.

A few counts support this clonotype. CDR3: CASSQEVGGLNQPQHF. Here the CDR3 DNA reads TGCGCCAGCAGCCAAGAGGTAGGCGGCCTCAATCAGCCCCAGCATTTT. The chain carries TRBV4-1 and TRBJ1-5; no reliable D call. This CDR3 contains 16 residues. The germline CDR1 and CDR2 sequences are MGHRA and YSYEKL. The V and J ends lost 0 bases and 3 bases respectively, with 12 bases between them.

This clonotype was recorded many times. The rearrangement uses TRBV27 and TRBJ1-4; 7 bases fit TRBD1. Germline CDR1 MNHEY, CDR2 SMNVEV (reference sequence). This CDR3 region has 15 residues. The trim removed 6 bases at V and 0 bases at J, leaving 4 bases unmatched. The CDR3 bases are TGTGCCAGCAGATTCCAGGGGGCAACTAATGAAAAACTGTTTTTT. Its protein product is CASRFQGATNEKLFF.

In its sample, this clonotype was seen many times. This rearrangement joins TRBV12-3 or TRBV12-4 to TRBJ2-1, with 8 bases lining up with TRBD1. V shed 4 bases and J 7 bases; nucleotides not matched to a gene: 12. The CDR3 covers 16 residues. CDR3 in amino acids: CASSSLPGQVINEQFF. DNA for the CDR3: TGTGCCAGCAGTTCCCTCCCGGGACAGGTGATTAATGAGCAGTTCTTC.

This chain connects TRBV5-4 to TRBJ2-5; D not certain. V was pared by 4 bases and J by 5 bases, with 15 bases between. Per the germline V gene, CDR1 is SGHNT and CDR2 is YYREEE (reference sequence). The CDR3 totals 14 residues. This CDR3 reads CASSADGHGETQYF. CDR3 nucleotides: TGTGCCAGCAGCGCCGATGGCCACGGGGAGACCCAGTACTTC.

On this clonotype itself: It may be a read error: a sequence one base away is much more abundant. The V call is TRBV29-1, the J call TRBJ2-5, with TRBD2 as a possible D gene (6 bases). The CDR3 sequence is 11 residues long. Germline lookup yields CDR1 SQVTM and CDR2 ANQGSEA. CDR3 sequence (DNA): TGCGGCGCGGGACTTACGGAGACCCAGTACTTC. Protein: CGAGLTETQYF.

The CDR3 DNA is TGTGCCAGCAGTCGCGGACAGAATGGAAACACCATATATTTT. It specifies CASSRGQNGNTIYF. The rearrangement links TRBV12-3 or TRBV12-4 to TRBJ1-3; TRBD1 might be the D (6 bases). The ends were cut back, 5 bases at V and 3 bases at J, with 11 bases in the middle. This CDR3 spans 14 amino acids.